These T cell receptor beta chains were read from a single sample in a study of T-cell reconstitution after alpha-beta-depleted transplantation in children. TCRdb analysed the PCR reads with MiXCR anew, one entry per CDR3 protein. The sample records a few hundred thousand distinct CDR3 sequences, about 45% being singletons. The sample was PBMCs, taken before TCRalphabeta/CD19-depleted stem cell transplant. The receptors stem from a girl aged 2 to 9 with aplastic anemia, due to receive a stem cell transplant. Both conserved end residues are part of each CDR3. Fields, in order: J gene, D gene, clone size, V gene, CDR3 DNA, CDR3 protein. A D gene is named only where the DNA matches it firmly. Only part of the rows carry a size: once, few, many, or a class if the clone is expanded.

TRBJ2-3,TRBD1,.,TRBV6-1,TGTGCCAGCAGCGCTACAGGGGGGAGCACAGATACGCAGTATTTT,CASSATGGSTDTQYF
TRBJ1-2,.,.,TRBV6-1,TGTGCCAGCAGCCTGGCGTCGTCCTATGGCTACCCCTTC,CASSLASSYGYPF
TRBJ2-5,.,once,TRBV20-1,TGCAGTGCTAGGACGGCGGGGCGAGAGACCCAGTACTTC,CSARTAGRETQYF
TRBJ2-7,.,.,TRBV11-2,TGTGCCAGCAGCTTAGAGCCCGGGAACTCCTACGAGCAGTACTTC,CASSLEPGNSYEQYF
TRBJ2-3,.,many,TRBV15,TGTGCCACCAGCCGGGGTCTGAGGGGAGATACGCAGTATTTT,CATSRGLRGDTQYF
TRBJ1-3,TRBD1,.,TRBV20-1,TGCAGTGCCGCGACAGGGTCTGGAAACACCATATATTTT,CSAATGSGNTIYF
TRBJ2-3,.,.,TRBV7-8,TGTGCCCGCACTTCGGACCCAGGCACAGATACGCAGTATTTT,CARTSDPGTDTQYF
TRBJ2-1,TRBD2,few,TRBV6-5,TGTGCCAGCAGTTCCGGGACTACCGGTTACAATGAGCAGTTCTTC,CASSSGTTGYNEQFF
TRBJ2-1,.,.,TRBV6-2/TRBV6-3,TGTGCCAGCCGGCCTAGCTATTACAATGAGCAGTTCTTC,CASRPSYYNEQFF
TRBJ2-3,.,few,TRBV30,TGTGCCTGGAGTGGTGAGTTGGCGCAGTATTTT,CAWSGELAQYF
TRBJ2-1,.,many,TRBV12-3/TRBV12-4,TGTGCCAGCAGCCGGGACGGTTACAATGAGCAGTTCTTC,CASSRDGYNEQFF
TRBJ2-7,.,.,TRBV7-4,TGTGCCAGCAGCTGCCGGCAGGGGAGCTGTGGCTACGAGCAGTACTTC,CASSCRQGSCGYEQYF
TRBJ1-1,.,many,TRBV5-1,TGCGCCAGCAGCTTGGTAGTTAACACTGAAGCTTTCTTT,CASSLVVNTEAFF
TRBJ2-1,.,many,TRBV28,TGTGCCAGCAGTTACGCGGGATCGTCCTACAATGAGCAGTTCTTC,CASSYAGSSYNEQFF
TRBJ1-2,TRBD1,.,TRBV11-2,TGTGCCAGCAGCTTCCGGACAGGGGGCTATGGCTACACCTTC,CASSFRTGGYGYTF
TRBJ1-1,TRBD1,many,TRBV20-1,TGCAGTGCTAGATCCGGACAGGATATTGAAGCTTTCTTT,CSARSGQDIEAFF
TRBJ2-5,TRBD1,.,TRBV9,TGTGCCAGCAGCGCCGGCTCCGGGACAGGGGGGCGTCAAGAGACCCAGTACTTC,CASSAGSGTGGRQETQYF
TRBJ1-5,.,.,TRBV28,TGTGCCAGCAGTCTCTTTTCCCCGCGACAGGCGAGACTCCAGCCCCAGCATTTT,CASSLFSPRQARLQPQHF
TRBJ1-4,.,many,TRBV6-1,TGTGCCAGCAGGAGGGGACAAGATGAAAAACTGTTTTTT,CASRRGQDEKLFF
TRBJ2-7,TRBD2,.,TRBV20-1,TGCAGTGCTAGGCTGTCATATAGCGGGAGGTCCTACGAGCAGTACTTC,CSARLSYSGRSYEQYF
TRBJ2-2,TRBD1,few,TRBV20-1,TGCAGTGCCGGGACAGGGAGGGACACCGGGGAGCTGTTTTTT,CSAGTGRDTGELFF
TRBJ2-5,.,few,TRBV18,TGTGCCAGCTCACCATATGCAGAGACCCAGTACTTC,CASSPYAETQYF
TRBJ2-3,TRBD2,.,TRBV24-1,TGTGCCACAGGGGCCTATGGGGGGGGCACAGATACGCAGTATTTT,CATGAYGGGTDTQYF
TRBJ2-7,TRBD2,.,TRBV15,TGTGCCACCAGCAGAGAAGGGACGGGAGGCTACGAGCAGTACTTC,CATSREGTGGYEQYF
TRBJ2-5,TRBD1,few,TRBV20-1,TGCAGTGCTCAATACCGGGACAGGGGGCAAATTCAGGAGACCCAGTACTTC,CSAQYRDRGQIQETQYF
TRBJ2-2,.,few,TRBV20-1,TGCAGTGCTCCTCCAAGGACAGCGAACACCGGGGAGCTGTTTTTT,CSAPPRTANTGELFF
TRBJ2-1,TRBD2,.,TRBV5-1,TGCGCCAGCAGCGCCCGACTAGCGGGAGGGCTAAACAATGAGCAGTTCTTC,CASSARLAGGLNNEQFF
TRBJ2-3,.,many,TRBV11-2,TGTGCCAGCAGCTTCGTGAGCGGGAGCACAGATACGCAGTATTTT,CASSFVSGSTDTQYF
TRBJ2-7,.,.,TRBV18,TGTGCCAGCTCAAAGGCAGGGGAGGGCGAGCAGTACTTC,CASSKAGEGEQYF
TRBJ2-5,TRBD1,.,TRBV11-1,TGTGCCAGCAGCGACAGGGTTGGGAAGACCCAGTACTTC,CASSDRVGKTQYF
TRBJ2-3,TRBD2,few,TRBV12-3/TRBV12-4,TGTGCCAGCAGTTCCCTCCTAGCGGGAGGCACAGATACGCAGTATTTT,CASSSLLAGGTDTQYF
TRBJ2-3,TRBD2,.,TRBV20-1,TGCAGTGCTAACGTAGCGGGACCCACAGATACGCAGTATTTT,CSANVAGPTDTQYF
TRBJ1-1,.,once,TRBV18,TGTGCCAGCTCACCGGGGATAAGTCCTGAAGCTTTCTTT,CASSPGISPEAFF
TRBJ2-3,TRBD2,few,TRBV20-1,TGCAGTGCTAGACCGGGACTAGCGTCACTGGGGGGAGCAGATACGCAGTATTTT,CSARPGLASLGGADTQYF
TRBJ2-3,.,.,TRBV5-1,TGCGCCAGCAGCCTGACAGGAGATGGGGATACGCAGTATTTT,CASSLTGDGDTQYF
TRBJ2-3,TRBD2,.,TRBV3-1,TGTGCCAGCAGCCAAGTCATAGCGGGGGGCGGCACAGATACGCAGTATTTT,CASSQVIAGGGTDTQYF
TRBJ2-3,.,.,TRBV12-3/TRBV12-4,TGTGCCAGCAGTGCCCGGGACTCCGGCACAGATACGCAGTATTTT,CASSARDSGTDTQYF
TRBJ2-3,.,.,TRBV20-1,TGCAGTGCTAGAGATAGGGTTTTTATAGGTACAGATACGCAGTATTTT,CSARDRVFIGTDTQYF
TRBJ2-7,.,few,TRBV14,TGTGCCAGCAGCCAAGTCGGTTGGGCAGGGAATAGACTACCTTTACCCTACGAGCAGTACTTC,CASSQVGWAGNRLPLPYEQYF
TRBJ2-5,.,.,TRBV5-4,TGTGCCAGCAGCTTGGGGGGAACTTCGGGGGCGGAGACCCAGTACTTC,CASSLGGTSGAETQYF
TRBJ2-7,.,.,TRBV5-6,TGTGCCAGCAGCTTGCACATTTCCGGCGAGCAGTACTTC,CASSLHISGEQYF
TRBJ1-3,.,many,TRBV5-1,TGCGCCAGCAGCTTGACAACTGGAAACACCATATATTTT,CASSLTTGNTIYF
TRBJ1-5,.,.,TRBV10-1,TGCGCCAGCAGTGCCGGGCCTCATCGCAATCAGCCCCAGCATTTT,CASSAGPHRNQPQHF
TRBJ2-7,TRBD1,.,TRBV6-5,TGTGCCAGCAGTTACTCGACAGGGGGTCCCTACGAGCAGTACTTC,CASSYSTGGPYEQYF
TRBJ2-5,.,.,TRBV5-1,TGCGCCAGCAGCTTCTCGCCCGGGTTAGAGACCCAGTACTTC,CASSFSPGLETQYF
TRBJ1-2,TRBD1,.,TRBV6-6,TGTGCCAGCAGTTCGACAGGGACCTATGGCTACACCTTC,CASSSTGTYGYTF
TRBJ2-3,TRBD1,.,TRBV15,TGTGCCACCAGCAGGACAGGGGATTTAGATACGCAGTATTTT,CATSRTGDLDTQYF
TRBJ2-1,.,.,TRBV29-1,TGCAGCGTTGAAGCCCCCTCCCATGGGGAGCAGTTCTTC,CSVEAPSHGEQFF
TRBJ2-7,.,.,TRBV5-1,TGCGCCAGCAGCTTTCAGGGGTACCACGAGCAGTACTTC,CASSFQGYHEQYF
TRBJ2-3,.,.,TRBV20-1,TGCAGTGCTAGGAAACAGGGATGGATAGATACGCAGTATTTT,CSARKQGWIDTQYF
TRBJ1-4,.,many,TRBV5-6,TGCGCCAGCAGCTTGGGGTCAACTAATGAAAAACTGTTTTTT,CASSLGSTNEKLFF
TRBJ1-5,.,few,TRBV5-4,TGTGCCAGCAGCTTACTACTCGGCACCGGGCAGTATGATAGCAATCAGCCCCAGCATTTT,CASSLLLGTGQYDSNQPQHF
TRBJ2-1,TRBD2,few,TRBV10-3,TGTGCCATCAGTGTCCCCGGGAGGAGGGGCTCCTACAATGAGCAGTTCTTC,CAISVPGRRGSYNEQFF
TRBJ2-1,.,few,TRBV4-1,TGCGCCAGCAGCCATGACACAGGGAGCTCCTACAATGAGCAGTTCTTC,CASSHDTGSSYNEQFF
TRBJ1-1,.,.,TRBV3-1,TGTGCCAGCAGCCCCCAGACAGGAACGAACATTGAAGCTTTCTTT,CASSPQTGTNIEAFF